Here is one TCR beta chain with its context. Its antigen is as yet unknown. Specified treatment: some 20 received Ad26.COV2.S at low or high dose, single or two shots; roughly five received placebo; per-sample allocation not given. Samples were taken on day 63 after the first vaccine or placebo injection. Donor was an adult aged 18-55 years in Boston. Vaccine was an Ad26 vector expressing Wuhan-strain SARS-CoV-2 spike. The sample is drawn from a study of Ad26.COV2.S vaccination and SARS-CoV-2 variants. Overall study results and limits: It was found that vaccine and placebo recipients had similar non-spike TCR breadth.

TCRdb keeps only in-frame clones here, not all; method: immunoSEQ multiplex PCR. The table shows 350,000 to 400,000 clones, with approximately 90% occurring only once. The CDR3 totals 16 residues. Germline V gene data show CDR1 as LGHDT and CDR2 as YNNKEL (reference sequence). V dropped 2 bases and J dropped 3 bases, with 14 bases sitting between them. J is TRBJ1-5 and V is TRBV3-1 (or the pseudogene TRBV3-2), with D unresolved. The TCR comes from a person aged 18-65 years who received the Ad26.COV2.S COVID-19 vaccine or a placebo. The source was peripheral blood, collected in a trial of Ad26.COV2.S vaccine versus placebo. CDR3 DNA: TGTGCCAGCAGCCAATATTCGGGGATTGCCAATCAGCCCCAGCATTTT. Translating it yields CASSQYSGIANQPQHF.